The source of this T cell receptor beta chain is a study of blood T cell repertoires in COVID-19 (dated by TCRdb to 2018 to 2021). Concerning the study at large: Samples covering the acute and convalescent phases of COVID-19 were provided by collaborators in the United States, Italy and Spain. The material from the prospective study consisted of cDNA or gDNA derived from T cells, B-cell-depleted T cells, or PBMCs. The dataset comprised deeply sampled blood TCRbeta repertoires from subjects exposed to, actively infected with, or recovered from COVID-19. The repertoires were released in a freely available public database meant as a resource for research on the immune response to SARS-CoV-2. Samples came from the ongoing ImmuneRACE study (first 160 participants) plus 1,254 subjects from 6 global collaborators. The sample metadata nearly always contained a de-identified subject ID, COVID-19 status, age in years and sex. Where HLA class I and class II types were available, the types were taken from metadata supplied by the sample provider, not from assay-based typing. The full study reports these points: The amount of clinical and demographic metadata varied by source and participant and was provided uncurated.

Each collaborating institution followed its own protocols to collect whole blood in K2EDTA tubes. Collaborator samples were shipped for TCRbeta analysis as frozen whole blood, isolated PBMCs, or DNA extracted from either sample type. TCRbeta CDR3 regions were amplified from genomic DNA using the immunoSEQ Assay, a bias-controlled multiplex PCR. In the paper's pipeline: Nucleated cell counts per sample were estimated from amplification of reference gene primers within the assay. To quantify the absolute abundance of each unique TCRbeta CDR3 rearrangement, sequence reads were collapsed and filtered. For each sample, productive Simpson clonality was calculated as the square root of Simpson's diversity index across productive rearrangements. TCRdb stores this immuneACCESS table with in-frame sequences only. Part of the clones is absent; in the studies checked, under half of the shortfall reflects unresolved V genes, and no reason is known for the rest. That table gives V, J and clone size, and the DNA gave D and trimming. The sample table shows about 140,000 clones, and 75% to 85% are seen once. The top ten clonotypes cover about 5% of the sample.

Regarding this clone: Its recognized antigen is unknown. One junction end does not reproduce the germline sequence, and a read error may be involved.

The CDR1 and CDR2 encoded by the germline V gene are MDHEN and SYDVKM. The CDR3 covers 14 residues, taking in both the cysteine and the phenylalanine. The CDR3 DNA has 42 bases and is translated from base 1. The sequencing input was peripheral blood. This sequence originates from a woman between 45 and 65 years old with acute or convalescent COVID-19. The chain couples TRBV28 to TRBJ1-4; matching of 6 bases hints at TRBD1 as the D gene. The CDR3 corresponds to CASRSGTTYEKLFF. The DNA sequence is TGTGCCAGCAGATCCGGGACAACTTATGAAAAACTGTTTTTT.